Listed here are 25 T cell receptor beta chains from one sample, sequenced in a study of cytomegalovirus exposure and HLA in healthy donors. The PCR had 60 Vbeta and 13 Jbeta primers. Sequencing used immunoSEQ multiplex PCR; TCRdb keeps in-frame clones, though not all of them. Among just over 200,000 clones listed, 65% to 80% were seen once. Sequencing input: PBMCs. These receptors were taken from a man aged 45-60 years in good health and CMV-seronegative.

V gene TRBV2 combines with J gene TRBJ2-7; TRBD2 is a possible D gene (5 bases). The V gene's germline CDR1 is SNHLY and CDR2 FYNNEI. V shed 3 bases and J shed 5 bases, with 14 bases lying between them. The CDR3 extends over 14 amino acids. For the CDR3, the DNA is TGTGCCAGCAGTGACTTCGGGATCACTGACGAGCAGTACTTC. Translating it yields CASSDFGITDEQYF.

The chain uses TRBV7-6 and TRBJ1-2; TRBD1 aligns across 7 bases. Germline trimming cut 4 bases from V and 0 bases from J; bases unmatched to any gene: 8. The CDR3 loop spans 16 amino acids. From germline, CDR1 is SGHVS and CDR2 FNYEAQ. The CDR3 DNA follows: TGTGCCAGCAGCTCAGAGACAGGGATCGCTAACTATGGCTACACCTTC. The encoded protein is CASSSETGIANYGYTF.

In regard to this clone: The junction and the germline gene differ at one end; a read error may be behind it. The CDR3 region is CATSRPGQGSSGTNVLTF. The CDR3, as DNA: TGTGCCACCAGCAGACCGGGACAGGGGAGCTCTGGGACCAACGTCCTGACTTTC. The genes are TRBV15 and TRBJ2-6; 10 nucleotides align to TRBD1. Germline V gene data show CDR1 as LNHNV and CDR2 as YYDKDF (reference sequence). The CDR3 runs 18 residues.

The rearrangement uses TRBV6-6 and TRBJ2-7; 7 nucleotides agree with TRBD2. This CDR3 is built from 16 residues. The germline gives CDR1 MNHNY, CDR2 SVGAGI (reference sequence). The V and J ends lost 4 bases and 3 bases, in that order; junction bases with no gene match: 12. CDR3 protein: CASSSNPKAGVYEQYF. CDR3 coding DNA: TGTGCCAGCAGTTCCAATCCGAAGGCGGGAGTCTACGAGCAGTACTTC.

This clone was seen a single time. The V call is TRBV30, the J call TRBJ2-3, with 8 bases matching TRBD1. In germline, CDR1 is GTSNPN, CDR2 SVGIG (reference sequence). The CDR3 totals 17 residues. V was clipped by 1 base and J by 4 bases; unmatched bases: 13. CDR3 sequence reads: CAWSASLDRVGADTQYF. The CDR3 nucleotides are TGTGCCTGGAGTGCCTCACTGGACAGGGTAGGAGCAGATACGCAGTATTTT.

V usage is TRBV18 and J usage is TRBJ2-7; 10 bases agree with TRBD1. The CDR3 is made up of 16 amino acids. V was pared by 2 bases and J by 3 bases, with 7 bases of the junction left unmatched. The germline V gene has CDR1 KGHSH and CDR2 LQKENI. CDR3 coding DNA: TGTGCCAGCTCACCAAGGAGCGACAGGGGGCGCTACGAGCAGTACTTC. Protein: CASSPRSDRGRYEQYF.

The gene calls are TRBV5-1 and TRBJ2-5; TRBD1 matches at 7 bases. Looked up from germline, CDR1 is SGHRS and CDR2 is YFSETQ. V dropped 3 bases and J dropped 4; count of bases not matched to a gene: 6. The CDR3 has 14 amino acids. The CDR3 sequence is CASSSATGLETQYF. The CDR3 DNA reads TGCGCCAGCAGCTCGGCGACAGGGCTAGAGACCCAGTACTTC.

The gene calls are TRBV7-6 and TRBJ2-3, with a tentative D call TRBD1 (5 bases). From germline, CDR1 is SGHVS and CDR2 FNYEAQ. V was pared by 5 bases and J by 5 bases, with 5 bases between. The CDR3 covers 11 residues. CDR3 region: CASSTGDTQYF. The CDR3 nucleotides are TGTGCCAGCAGCACAGGAGATACGCAGTATTTT.

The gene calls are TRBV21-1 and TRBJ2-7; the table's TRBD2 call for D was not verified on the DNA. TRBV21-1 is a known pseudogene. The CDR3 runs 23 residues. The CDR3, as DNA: TGTGCCAGCAGCAAAGGGGAGACTAGCGGGAGTCGTAAAGCTCCTAAGGGAGCCTACGAGCAGTACTTC. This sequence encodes CASSKGETSGSRKAPKGAYEQYF.

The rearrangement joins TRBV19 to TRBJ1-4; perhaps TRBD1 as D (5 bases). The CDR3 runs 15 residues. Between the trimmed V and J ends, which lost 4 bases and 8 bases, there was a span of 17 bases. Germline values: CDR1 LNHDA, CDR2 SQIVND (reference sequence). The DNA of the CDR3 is TGTGCCAGTAGTACAACAGGCTCTATTGGAGAAAAACTGTTTTTT. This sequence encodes CASSTTGSIGEKLFF.

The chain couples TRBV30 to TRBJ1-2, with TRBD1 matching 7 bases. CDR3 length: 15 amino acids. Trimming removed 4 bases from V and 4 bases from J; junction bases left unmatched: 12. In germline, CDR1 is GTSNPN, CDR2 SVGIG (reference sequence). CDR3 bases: TGTGCCTGGATTCGGGGACAGAATCGGATCTATGGCTACACCTTC. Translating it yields CAWIRGQNRIYGYTF.

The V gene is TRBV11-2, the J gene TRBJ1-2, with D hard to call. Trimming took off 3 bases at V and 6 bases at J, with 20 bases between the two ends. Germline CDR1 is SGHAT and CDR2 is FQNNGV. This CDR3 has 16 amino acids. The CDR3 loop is CASSFGETRATNGYTF. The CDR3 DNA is TGTGCCAGCAGCTTCGGGGAAACCCGGGCCACGAATGGCTACACCTTC.

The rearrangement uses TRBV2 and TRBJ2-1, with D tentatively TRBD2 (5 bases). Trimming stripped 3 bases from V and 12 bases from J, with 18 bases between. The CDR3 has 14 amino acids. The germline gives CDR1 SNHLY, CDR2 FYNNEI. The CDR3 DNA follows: TGTGCCAGCAGTGATTGGGCCGGGATGCTCGGGCAGTTCTTC. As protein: CASSDWAGMLGQFF.

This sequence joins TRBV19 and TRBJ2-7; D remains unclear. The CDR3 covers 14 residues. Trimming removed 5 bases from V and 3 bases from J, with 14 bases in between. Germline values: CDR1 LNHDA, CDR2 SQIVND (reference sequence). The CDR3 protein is CASSPPGRVYEQYF. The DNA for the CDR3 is TGTGCCAGTAGTCCCCCCGGTCGGGTCTACGAGCAGTACTTC.

The CDR3 DNA reads as TGTGCCACCACCTACGGGACTAGCGGGATAACAGAGCAGTTCTTC. Protein sequence: CATTYGTSGITEQFF. J is TRBJ2-1 and V is TRBV27; TRBD2 matches 13 bases. The junction had 13 bases not matched to a gene; V was cut back by 10 bases and J by 10 bases. The CDR3 has 15 amino acids. CDR1 and CDR2 (germline): MNHEY, SMNVEV (reference sequence).

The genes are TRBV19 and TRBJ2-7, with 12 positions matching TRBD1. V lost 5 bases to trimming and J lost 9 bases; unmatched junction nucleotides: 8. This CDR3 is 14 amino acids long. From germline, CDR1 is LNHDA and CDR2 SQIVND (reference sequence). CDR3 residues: CASSDGDRGPRQYF. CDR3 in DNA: TGTGCCAGTAGTGACGGGGACAGGGGGCCACGGCAGTACTTC.

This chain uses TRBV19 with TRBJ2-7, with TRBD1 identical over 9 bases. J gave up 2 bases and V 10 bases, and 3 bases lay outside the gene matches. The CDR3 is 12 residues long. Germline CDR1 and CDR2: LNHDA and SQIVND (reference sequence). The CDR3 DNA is TGTGCCACCGGGACAGGGCCCTACGAGCAGTACTTC. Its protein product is CATGTGPYEQYF.

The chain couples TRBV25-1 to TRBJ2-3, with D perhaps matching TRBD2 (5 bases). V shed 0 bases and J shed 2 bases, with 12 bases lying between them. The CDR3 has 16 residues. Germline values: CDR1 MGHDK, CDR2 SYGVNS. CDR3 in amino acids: CASSEYNGGPTDTQYF. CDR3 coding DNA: TGTGCCAGCAGTGAATATAACGGAGGCCCCACAGATACGCAGTATTTT.

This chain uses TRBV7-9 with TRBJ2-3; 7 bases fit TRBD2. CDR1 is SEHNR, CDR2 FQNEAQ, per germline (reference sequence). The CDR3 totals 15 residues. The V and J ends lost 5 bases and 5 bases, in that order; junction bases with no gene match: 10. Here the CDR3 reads CASSLSGERGDTQYF. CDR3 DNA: TGTGCCAGCAGCCTCAGCGGGGAGAGGGGAGATACGCAGTATTTT.

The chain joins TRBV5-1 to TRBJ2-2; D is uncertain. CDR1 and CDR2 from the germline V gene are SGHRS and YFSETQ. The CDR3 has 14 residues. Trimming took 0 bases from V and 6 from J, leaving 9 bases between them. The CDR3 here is CASSLAGVAGELFF. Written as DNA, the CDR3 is TGCGCCAGCAGCTTGGCCGGTGTAGCCGGGGAGCTGTTTTTT.

CDR3 nucleotides: TGTGCCAGCAGTTCCGCGGGCCTAGGGCACGAGCAGTACTTC. Its protein product is CASSSAGLGHEQYF. The rearrangement joins TRBV28 to TRBJ2-7; a weak D match, TRBD2 (5 bases). With 4 bases removed from V and 5 bases from J, the gap between germline ends came to 15 bases. In germline, CDR1 is MDHEN, CDR2 SYDVKM. The CDR3 is made up of 14 amino acids. Full variable domain (outside the CDR3, taken from reference TRBV28 and TRBJ2-7): DVKVTQSSRYLVKRTGEKVFLECVQDMDHENMFWYRQDPGLGLRLIYFSYDVKMKEKGDIPEGYSVSREKKERFSLILESASTNQTSMYLCASSSAGLGHEQYFGPGTRLTVT.

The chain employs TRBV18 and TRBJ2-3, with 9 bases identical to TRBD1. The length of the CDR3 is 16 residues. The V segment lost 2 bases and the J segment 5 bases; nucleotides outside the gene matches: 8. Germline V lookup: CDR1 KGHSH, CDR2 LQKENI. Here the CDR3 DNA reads TGTGCCAGCTCACCATTCCACCGGGACAGGGTAGATACGCAGTATTTT. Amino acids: CASSPFHRDRVDTQYF.

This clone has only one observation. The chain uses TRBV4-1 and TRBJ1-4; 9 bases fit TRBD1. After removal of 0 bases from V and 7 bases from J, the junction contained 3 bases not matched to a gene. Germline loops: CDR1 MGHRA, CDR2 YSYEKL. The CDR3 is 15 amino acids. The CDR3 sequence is CASSQEQGAAEKLFF. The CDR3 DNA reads TGCGCCAGCAGCCAAGAACAGGGGGCTGCTGAAAAACTGTTTTTT.

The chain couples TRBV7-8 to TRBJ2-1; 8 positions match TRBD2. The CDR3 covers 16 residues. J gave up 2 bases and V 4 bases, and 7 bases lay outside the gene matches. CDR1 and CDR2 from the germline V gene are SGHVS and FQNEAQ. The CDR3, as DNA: TGTGCCAGCAGCTCCGGCGGGAGGACCACCTACAATGAGCAGTTCTTC. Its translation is CASSSGGRTTYNEQFF.

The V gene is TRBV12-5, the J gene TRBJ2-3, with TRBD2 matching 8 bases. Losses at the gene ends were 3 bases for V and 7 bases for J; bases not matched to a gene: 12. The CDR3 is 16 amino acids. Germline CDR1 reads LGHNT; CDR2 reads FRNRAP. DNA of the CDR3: TGTGCTAGTGGTTTCGTTAGCGGGGAGGGCCTAAATACGCAGTATTTT. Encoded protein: CASGFVSGEGLNTQYF.